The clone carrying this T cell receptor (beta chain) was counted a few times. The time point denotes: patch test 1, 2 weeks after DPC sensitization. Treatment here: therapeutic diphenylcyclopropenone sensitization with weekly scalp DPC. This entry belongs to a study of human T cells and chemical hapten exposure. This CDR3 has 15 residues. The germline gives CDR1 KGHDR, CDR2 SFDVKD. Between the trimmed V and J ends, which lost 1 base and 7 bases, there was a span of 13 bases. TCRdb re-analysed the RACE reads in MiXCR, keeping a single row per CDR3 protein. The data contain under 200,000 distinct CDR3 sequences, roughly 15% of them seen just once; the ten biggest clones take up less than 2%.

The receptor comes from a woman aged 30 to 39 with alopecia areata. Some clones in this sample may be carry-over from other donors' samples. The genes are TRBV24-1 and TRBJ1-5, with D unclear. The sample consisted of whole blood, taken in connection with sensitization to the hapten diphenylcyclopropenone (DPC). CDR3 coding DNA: TGTGCCACCAGTGATTTTAGAACTGCCAGCCAGCCCCAGCATTTT. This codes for CATSDFRTASQPQHF.